What follows is one TCR beta chain and its context. The PCR used 60 Vbeta and 13 Jbeta primers. This table comes from immunoSEQ multiplex PCR, and its TCRdb copy is limited to in-frame clones, with some not included. The table records under 250,000 clones, around 81% of them present only once. V lost 6 bases, J lost 0 bases, and 17 bases lay in between. In germline, CDR1 is KGHSH, CDR2 LQKENI. CDR3 length: 16 residues. The sample comes from a study of cytomegalovirus exposure and HLA in healthy donors. This TCR came from a woman aged 55-75 years in good health and CMV-seropositive. Specimen: PBMCs. The chain employs TRBV18 and TRBJ1-1; no firm D call. CDR3 bases: TGTGCCAGCTCCCCTCGGGGTAGAGTCATGAACACTGAAGCTTTCTTT. Its translation: CASSPRGRVMNTEAFF.